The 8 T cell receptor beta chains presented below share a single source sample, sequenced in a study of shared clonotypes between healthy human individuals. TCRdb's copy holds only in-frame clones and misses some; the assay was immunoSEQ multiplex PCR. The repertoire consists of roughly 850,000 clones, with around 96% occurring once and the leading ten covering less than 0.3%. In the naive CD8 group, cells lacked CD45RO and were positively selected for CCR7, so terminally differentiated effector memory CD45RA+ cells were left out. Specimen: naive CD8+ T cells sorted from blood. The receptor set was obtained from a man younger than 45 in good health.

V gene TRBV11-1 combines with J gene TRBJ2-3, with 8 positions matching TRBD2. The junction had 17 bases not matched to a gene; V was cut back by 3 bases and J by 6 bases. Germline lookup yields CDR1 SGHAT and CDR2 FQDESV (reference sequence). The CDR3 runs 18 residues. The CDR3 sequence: CASSFPGQEAGVPDTQYF. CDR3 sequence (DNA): TGTGCCAGCAGCTTCCCAGGCCAGGAAGCGGGAGTGCCGGATACGCAGTATTTT.

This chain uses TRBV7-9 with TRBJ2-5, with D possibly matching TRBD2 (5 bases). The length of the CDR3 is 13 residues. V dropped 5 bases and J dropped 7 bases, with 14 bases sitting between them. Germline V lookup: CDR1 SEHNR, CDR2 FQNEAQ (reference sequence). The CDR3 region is CASSRGHAGTQYF. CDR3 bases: TGTGCCAGCAGCCGAGGGCATGCGGGGACCCAGTACTTC.

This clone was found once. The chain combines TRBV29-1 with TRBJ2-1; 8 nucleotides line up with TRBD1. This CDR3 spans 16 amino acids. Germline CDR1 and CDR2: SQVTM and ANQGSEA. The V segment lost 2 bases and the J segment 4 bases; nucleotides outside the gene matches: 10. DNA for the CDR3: TGCAGCGTTGAACGGGCAGGGGGCGGATTTTACAATGAGCAGTTCTTC. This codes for CSVERAGGGFYNEQFF.

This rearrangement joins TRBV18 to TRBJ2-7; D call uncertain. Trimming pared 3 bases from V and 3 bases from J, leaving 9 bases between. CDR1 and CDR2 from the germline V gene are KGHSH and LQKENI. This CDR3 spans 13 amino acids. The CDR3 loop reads CASSPPTNYEQYF. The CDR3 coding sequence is TGTGCCAGCTCACCTCCGACGAACTACGAGCAGTACTTC.

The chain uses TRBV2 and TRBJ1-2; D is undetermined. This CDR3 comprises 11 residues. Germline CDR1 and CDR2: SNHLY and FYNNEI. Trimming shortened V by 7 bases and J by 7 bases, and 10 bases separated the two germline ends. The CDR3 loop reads CASNERAGYTF. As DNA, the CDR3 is TGTGCCAGCAACGAGCGGGCTGGCTACACCTTC.

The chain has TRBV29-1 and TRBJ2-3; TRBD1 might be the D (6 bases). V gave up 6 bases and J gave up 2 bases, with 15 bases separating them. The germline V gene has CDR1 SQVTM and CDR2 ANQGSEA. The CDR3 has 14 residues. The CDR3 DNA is TGCAGCGTAATTGACGGGACACTCACAGATACGCAGTATTTT. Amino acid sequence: CSVIDGTLTDTQYF.

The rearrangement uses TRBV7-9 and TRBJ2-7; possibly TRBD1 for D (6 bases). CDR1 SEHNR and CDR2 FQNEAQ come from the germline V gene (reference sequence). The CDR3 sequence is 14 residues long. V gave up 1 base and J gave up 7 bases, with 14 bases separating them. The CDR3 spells CASSLGAGVREQYF. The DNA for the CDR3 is TGTGCCAGCAGCTTAGGGGCAGGGGTAAGGGAGCAGTACTTC.

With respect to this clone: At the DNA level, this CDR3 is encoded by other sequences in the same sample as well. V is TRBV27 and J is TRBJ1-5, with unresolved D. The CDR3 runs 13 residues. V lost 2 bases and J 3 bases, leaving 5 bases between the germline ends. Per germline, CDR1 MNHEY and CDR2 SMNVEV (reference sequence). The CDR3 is CASSLGSNQPQHF. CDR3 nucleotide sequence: TGTGCCAGCAGTTTAGGGTCCAATCAGCCCCAGCATTTT.